The 5 T cell receptor beta chains in this list originate from one sample, sequenced in a study of shared clonotypes between healthy human individuals. Generated by immunoSEQ multiplex PCR, the TCRdb table keeps only in-frame clones and is missing some. The table shows fewer than 1.6 million clones, with approximately 98.5% occurring only once. Sequences were obtained from naive CD4+ T cells sorted from blood. The subset denotes: CD45RA+ positively selected. The origin of the receptors is a man aged 25-45 years in good health.

The chain employs TRBV2 and TRBJ2-5; perhaps TRBD1 as D (5 bases). Trimming removed 9 bases from V and 5 bases from J, with 13 bases in between. Germline loops: CDR1 SNHLY, CDR2 FYNNEI. This CDR3 comprises 12 residues. The DNA of the CDR3 is TGTGCCAGTGGCAGGGCTGAGGAGACCCAGTACTTC. This codes for CASGRAEETQYF. Complete variable domain (other parts from reference TRBV2 and TRBJ2-5): EPEVTQTPSHQVTQMGQEVILRCVPISNHLYFYWYRQILGQKVEFLVSFYNNEISEKSEIFDDQFSVERPDGSNFTLKIRSTKLEDSAMYFCASGRAEETQYFGPGTRLLVL.

CDR3 DNA: TGTGCCAGCAGCGAAGGCGGGGGTAGGCGAGAGCAGTACTTC. Protein product: CASSEGGGRREQYF. This chain links TRBV11-2 with TRBJ2-7, with TRBD2 matching 7 bases. Germline CDR1 reads SGHAT; CDR2 reads FQNNGV. The CDR3 covers 14 residues. Germline trimming cut 5 bases from V and 7 bases from J; bases unmatched to any gene: 11.

This clone was recorded only once. The genes are TRBV6-5 and TRBJ2-2; 10 bases are a match to TRBD1. The germline V gene has CDR1 MNHEY and CDR2 SVGAGI. The CDR3 runs to 14 residues. The J segment lost 6 bases and the V segment lost 6 bases, leaving 4 bases of the junction unmatched. The CDR3 DNA is TGTGCCAGCAGGGGGACAGGGGAGGCCGGGGAGCTGTTTTTT. The encoded protein is CASRGTGEAGELFF.

The chain employs TRBV2 and TRBJ2-7; 11 bases are a match to TRBD1. This CDR3 has 12 residues. Germline lookup yields CDR1 SNHLY and CDR2 FYNNEI. V was clipped by 10 bases and J by 5 bases; unmatched bases: 4. The DNA for the CDR3 is TGTGCCACCGGGACAGGGGGTGACGAGCAGTACTTC. This sequence encodes CATGTGGDEQYF.

The rearrangement uses TRBV28 and TRBJ2-1, with 11 bases aligning to TRBD1. The CDR3 covers 16 residues. V gave up 5 bases and J gave up 6 bases; unmatched junction bases: 9. Per germline, CDR1 MDHEN and CDR2 SYDVKM. The CDR3, as DNA: TGTGCCAGCAGTAGAGGCGGGACAGGGGGGATCAATGAGCAGTTCTTC. Its protein product is CASSRGGTGGINEQFF.